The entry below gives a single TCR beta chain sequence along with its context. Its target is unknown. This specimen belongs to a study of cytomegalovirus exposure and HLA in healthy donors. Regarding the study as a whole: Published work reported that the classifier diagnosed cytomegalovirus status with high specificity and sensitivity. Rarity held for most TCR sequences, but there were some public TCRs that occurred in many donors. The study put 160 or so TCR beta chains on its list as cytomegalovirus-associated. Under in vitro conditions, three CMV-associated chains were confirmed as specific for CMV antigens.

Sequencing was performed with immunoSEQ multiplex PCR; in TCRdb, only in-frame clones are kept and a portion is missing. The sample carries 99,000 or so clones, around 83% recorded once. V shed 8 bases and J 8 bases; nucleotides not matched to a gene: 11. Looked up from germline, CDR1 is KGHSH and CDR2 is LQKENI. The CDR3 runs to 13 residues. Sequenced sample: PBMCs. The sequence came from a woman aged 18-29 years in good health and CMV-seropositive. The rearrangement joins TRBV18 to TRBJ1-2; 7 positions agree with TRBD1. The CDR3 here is CASTLTGARGYTF. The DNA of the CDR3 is TGTGCCAGCACCTTAACAGGGGCTCGGGGCTACACCTTC.